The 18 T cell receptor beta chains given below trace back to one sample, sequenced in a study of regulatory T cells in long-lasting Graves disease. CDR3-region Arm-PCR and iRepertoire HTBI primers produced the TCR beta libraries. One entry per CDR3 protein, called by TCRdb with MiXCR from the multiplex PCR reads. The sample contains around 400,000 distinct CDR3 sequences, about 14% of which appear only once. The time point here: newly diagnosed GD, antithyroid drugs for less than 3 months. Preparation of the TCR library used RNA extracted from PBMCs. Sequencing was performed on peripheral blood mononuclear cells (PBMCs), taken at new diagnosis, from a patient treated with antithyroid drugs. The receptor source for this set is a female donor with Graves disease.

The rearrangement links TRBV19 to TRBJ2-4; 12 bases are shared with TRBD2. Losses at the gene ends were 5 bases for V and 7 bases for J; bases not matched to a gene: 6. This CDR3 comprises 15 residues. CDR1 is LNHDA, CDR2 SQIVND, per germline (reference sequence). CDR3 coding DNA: TGTGCCAGTAGTTCCGGGACTAGCGGGTGGAACATTCAGTACTTC. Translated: CASSSGTSGWNIQYF.

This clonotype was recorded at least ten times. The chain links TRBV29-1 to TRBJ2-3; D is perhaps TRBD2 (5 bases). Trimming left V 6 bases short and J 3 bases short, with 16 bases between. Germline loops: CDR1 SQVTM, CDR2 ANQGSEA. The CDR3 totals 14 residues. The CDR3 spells CSVVPGYRTDTQYF. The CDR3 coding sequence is TGCAGCGTCGTGCCGGGGTATAGGACAGATACGCAGTATTTT.

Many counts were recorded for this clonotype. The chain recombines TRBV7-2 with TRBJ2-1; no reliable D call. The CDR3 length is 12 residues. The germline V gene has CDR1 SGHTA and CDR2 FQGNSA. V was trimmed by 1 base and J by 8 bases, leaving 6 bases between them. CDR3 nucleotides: TGTGCCAGCAGCTTAGAACAAGATGAGCAGTTCTTC. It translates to CASSLEQDEQFF.

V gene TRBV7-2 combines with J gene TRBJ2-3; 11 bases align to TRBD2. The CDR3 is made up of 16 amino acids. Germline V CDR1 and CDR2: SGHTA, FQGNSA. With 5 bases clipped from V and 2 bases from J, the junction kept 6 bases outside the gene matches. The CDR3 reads CASSPGLADLTDTQYF. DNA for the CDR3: TGTGCCAGCAGCCCGGGACTAGCGGATCTCACAGATACGCAGTATTTT.

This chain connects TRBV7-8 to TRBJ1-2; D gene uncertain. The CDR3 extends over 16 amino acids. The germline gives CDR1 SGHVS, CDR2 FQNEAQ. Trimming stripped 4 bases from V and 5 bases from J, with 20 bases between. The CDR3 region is CASSSALQKSLYGYTF. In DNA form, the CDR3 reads TGTGCCAGCAGCTCCGCATTACAGAAATCTCTTTATGGCTACACCTTC.

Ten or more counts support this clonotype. The CDR3 bases are TGTGCCAGCAGTCACCGTGGGGCACCTAATTCCTACAATGAGCAGTTCTTC. Translated, it gives CASSHRGAPNSYNEQFF. This sequence joins TRBV9 and TRBJ2-1, with D possibly being TRBD1 (5 bases). Germline values: CDR1 SGDLS, CDR2 YYNGEE. V lost 5 bases and J 1 base, leaving 19 bases between the germline ends. The CDR3 is 17 amino acids.

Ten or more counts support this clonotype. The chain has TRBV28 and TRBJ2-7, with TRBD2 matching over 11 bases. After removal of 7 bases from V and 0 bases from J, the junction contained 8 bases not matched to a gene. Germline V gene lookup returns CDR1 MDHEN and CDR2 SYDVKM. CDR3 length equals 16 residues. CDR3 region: CASNSPGTSGSYEQYF. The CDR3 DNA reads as TGTGCCAGCAACTCTCCCGGGACTAGCGGCTCCTACGAGCAGTACTTC.

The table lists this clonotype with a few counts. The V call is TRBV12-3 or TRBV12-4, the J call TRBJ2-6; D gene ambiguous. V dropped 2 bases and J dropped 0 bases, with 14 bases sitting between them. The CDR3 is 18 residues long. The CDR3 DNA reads TGTGCCAGCAGTTTAAGGTTTCTCGGCGGCTCTGGGGCCAACGTCCTGACTTTC. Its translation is CASSLRFLGGSGANVLTF.

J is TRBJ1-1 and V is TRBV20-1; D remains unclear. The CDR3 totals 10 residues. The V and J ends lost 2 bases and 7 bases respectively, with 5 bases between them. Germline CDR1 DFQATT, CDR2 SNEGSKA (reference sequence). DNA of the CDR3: TGCAGTGCTAGACCCGATGAAGCTTTCTTT. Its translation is CSARPDEAFF.

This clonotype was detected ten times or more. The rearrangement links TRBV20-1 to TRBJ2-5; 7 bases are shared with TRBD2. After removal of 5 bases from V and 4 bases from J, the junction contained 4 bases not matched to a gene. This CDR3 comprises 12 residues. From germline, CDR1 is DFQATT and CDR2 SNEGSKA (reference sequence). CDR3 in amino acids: CSAGAGVETQYF. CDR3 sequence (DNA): TGCAGTGCTGGGGCGGGAGTAGAGACCCAGTACTTC.

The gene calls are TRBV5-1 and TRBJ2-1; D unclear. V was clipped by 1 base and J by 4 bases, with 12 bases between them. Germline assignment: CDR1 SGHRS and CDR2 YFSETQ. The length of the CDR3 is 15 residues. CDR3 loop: CASSLWVWHYNEQFF. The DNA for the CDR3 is TGCGCCAGCAGCTTGTGGGTCTGGCATTACAATGAGCAGTTCTTC.

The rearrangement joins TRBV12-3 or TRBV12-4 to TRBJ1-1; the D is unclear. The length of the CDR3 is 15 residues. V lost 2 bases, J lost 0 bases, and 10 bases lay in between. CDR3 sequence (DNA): TGTGCCAGCAGTTTACATCAAAGCCTGAACACTGAAGCTTTCTTT. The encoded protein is CASSLHQSLNTEAFF.

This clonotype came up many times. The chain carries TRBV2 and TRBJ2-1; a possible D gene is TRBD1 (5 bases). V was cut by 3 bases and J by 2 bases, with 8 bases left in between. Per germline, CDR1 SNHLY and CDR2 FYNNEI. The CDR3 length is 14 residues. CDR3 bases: TGTGCCAGCAGTGACAGGGAAGCCTACAATGAGCAGTTCTTC. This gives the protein CASSDREAYNEQFF. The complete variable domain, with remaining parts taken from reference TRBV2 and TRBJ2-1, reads EPEVTQTPSHQVTQMGQEVILRCVPISNHLYFYWYRQILGQKVEFLVSFYNNEISEKSEIFDDQFSVERPDGSNFTLKIRSTKLEDSAMYFCASSDREAYNEQFFGPGTRLTVL.

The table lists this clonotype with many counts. CDR3 in DNA: TGCAGCGTCAGGGGCGGCTATGGCTACACCTTC. Protein product: CSVRGGYGYTF. V is TRBV29-1 and J is TRBJ1-2; D might be TRBD1 (6 bases). The germline V gene has CDR1 SQVTM and CDR2 ANQGSEA. V lost 6 bases and J 4 bases, leaving 9 bases between the germline ends. There are 11 residues in the CDR3.

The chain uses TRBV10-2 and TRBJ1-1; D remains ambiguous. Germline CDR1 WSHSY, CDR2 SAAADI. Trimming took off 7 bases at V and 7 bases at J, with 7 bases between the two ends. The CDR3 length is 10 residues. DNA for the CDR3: TGCGCCAGCAAAGGTCGTGAAGCTTTCTTT. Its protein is CASKGREAFF.

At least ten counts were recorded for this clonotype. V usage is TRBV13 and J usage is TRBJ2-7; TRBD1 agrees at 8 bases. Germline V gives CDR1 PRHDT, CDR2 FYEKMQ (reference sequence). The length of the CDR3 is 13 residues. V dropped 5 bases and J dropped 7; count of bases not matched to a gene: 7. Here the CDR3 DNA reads TGTGCCAGCAGCCTTAATACAGGGGGTGAGCAGTACTTC. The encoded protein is CASSLNTGGEQYF.

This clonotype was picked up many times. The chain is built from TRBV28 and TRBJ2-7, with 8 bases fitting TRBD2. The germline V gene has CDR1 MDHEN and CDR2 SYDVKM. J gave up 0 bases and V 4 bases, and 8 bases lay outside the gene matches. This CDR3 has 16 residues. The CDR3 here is CASSSPSGTSSYEQYF. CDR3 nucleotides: TGTGCCAGCAGTTCACCCAGCGGGACTAGCTCCTACGAGCAGTACTTC.

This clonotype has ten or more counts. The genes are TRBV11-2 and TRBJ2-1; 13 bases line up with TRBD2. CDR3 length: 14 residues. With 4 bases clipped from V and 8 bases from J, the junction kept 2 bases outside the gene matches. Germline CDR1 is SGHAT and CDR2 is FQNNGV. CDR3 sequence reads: CASSYTSGRDEQFF. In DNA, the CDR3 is TGTGCCAGCAGCTACACTAGCGGGAGGGATGAGCAGTTCTTC. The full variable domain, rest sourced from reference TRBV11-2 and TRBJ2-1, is EAGVAQSPRYKIIEKRQSVAFWCNPISGHATLYWYQQILGQGPKLLIQFQNNGVVDDSQLPKDRFSAERLKGVDSTLKIQPAKLEDSAVYLCASSYTSGRDEQFFGPGTRLTVL.